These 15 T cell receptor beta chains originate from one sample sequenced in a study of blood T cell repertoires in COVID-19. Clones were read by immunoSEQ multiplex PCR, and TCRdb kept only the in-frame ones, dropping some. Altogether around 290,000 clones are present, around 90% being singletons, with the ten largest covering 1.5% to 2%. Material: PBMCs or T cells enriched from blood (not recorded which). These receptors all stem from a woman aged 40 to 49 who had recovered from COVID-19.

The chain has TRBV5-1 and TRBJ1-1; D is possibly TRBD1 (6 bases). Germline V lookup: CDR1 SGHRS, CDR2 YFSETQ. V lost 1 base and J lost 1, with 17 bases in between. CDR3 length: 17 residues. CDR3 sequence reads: CASSLRQQGLTNTEAFF. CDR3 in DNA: TGCGCCAGCAGCTTGAGGCAACAGGGTCTTACGAACACTGAAGCTTTCTTT.

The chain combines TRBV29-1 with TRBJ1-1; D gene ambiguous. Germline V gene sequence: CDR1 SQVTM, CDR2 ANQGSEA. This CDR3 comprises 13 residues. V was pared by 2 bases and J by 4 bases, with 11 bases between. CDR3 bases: TGCAGCGTTGAACTACGATTGATCACTGAAGCTTTCTTT. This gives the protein CSVELRLITEAFF.

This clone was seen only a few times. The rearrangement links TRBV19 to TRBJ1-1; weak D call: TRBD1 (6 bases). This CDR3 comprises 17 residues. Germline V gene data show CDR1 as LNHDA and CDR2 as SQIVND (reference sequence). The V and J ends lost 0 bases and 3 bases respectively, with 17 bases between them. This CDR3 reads CASSIESRTGLDTEAFF. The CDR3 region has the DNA TGTGCCAGTAGTATAGAGAGCCGAACAGGGCTCGACACTGAAGCTTTCTTT.

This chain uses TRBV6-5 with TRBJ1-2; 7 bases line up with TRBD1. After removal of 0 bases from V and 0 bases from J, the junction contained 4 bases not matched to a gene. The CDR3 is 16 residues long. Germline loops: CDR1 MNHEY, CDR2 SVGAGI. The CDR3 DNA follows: TGTGCCAGCAGTTACTCCCGGGACAGACCTAACTATGGCTACACCTTC. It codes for CASSYSRDRPNYGYTF.

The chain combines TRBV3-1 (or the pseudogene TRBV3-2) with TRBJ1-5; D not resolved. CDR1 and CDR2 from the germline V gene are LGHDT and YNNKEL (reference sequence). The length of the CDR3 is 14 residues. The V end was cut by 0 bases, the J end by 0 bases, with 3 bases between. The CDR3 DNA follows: TGTGCCAGCAGCCAAGACAGTAGCAATCAGCCCCAGCATTTT. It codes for CASSQDSSNQPQHF.

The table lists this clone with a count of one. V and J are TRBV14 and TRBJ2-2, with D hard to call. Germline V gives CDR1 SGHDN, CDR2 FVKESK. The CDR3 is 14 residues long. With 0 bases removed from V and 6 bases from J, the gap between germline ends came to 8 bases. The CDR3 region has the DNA TGTGCCAGCAGCCAAGAGTTAAGCGCCGGGGAGCTGTTTTTT. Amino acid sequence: CASSQELSAGELFF.

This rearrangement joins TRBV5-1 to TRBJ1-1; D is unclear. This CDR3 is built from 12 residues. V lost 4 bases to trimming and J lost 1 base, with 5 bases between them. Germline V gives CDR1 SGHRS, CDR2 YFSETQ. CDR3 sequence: CASSGQNTEAFF. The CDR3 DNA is TGCGCCAGCAGCGGCCAGAACACTGAAGCTTTCTTT.

CDR3 DNA: TGTGCCAGTAGTATACAGGGGTCCTCCCGGTATTTT. Protein sequence: CASSIQGSSRYF. The J gene is TRBJ2-3, the V gene TRBV19, with D maybe TRBD1 (6 bases). Germline V gene sequence: CDR1 LNHDA, CDR2 SQIVND (reference sequence). V was shortened by 2 bases and J by 14 bases, with 14 bases between the two germline ends. This CDR3 comprises 12 residues.

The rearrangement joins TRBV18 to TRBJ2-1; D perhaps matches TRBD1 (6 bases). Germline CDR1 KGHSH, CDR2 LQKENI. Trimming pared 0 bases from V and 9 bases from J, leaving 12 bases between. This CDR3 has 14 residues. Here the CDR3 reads CASSPPSTGLEQFF. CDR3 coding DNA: TGTGCCAGCTCACCACCGTCGACAGGACTTGAGCAGTTCTTC.

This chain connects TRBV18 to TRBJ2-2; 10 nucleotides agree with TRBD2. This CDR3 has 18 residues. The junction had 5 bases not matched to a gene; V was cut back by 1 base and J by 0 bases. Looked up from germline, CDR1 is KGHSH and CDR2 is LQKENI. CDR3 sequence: CASSPRSLAGANTGELFF. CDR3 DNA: TGTGCCAGCTCACCACGATCGCTAGCGGGAGCGAACACCGGGGAGCTGTTTTTT.

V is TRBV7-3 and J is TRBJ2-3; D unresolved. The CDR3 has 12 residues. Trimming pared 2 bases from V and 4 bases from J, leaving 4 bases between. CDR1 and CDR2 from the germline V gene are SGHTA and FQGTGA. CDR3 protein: CASSLSSDTQYF. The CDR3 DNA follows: TGTGCCAGCAGCTTATCGTCAGATACGCAGTATTTT.

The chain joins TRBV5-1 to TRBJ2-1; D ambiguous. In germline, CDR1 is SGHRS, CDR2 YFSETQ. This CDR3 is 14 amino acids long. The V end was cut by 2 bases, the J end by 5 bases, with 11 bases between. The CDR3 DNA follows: TGCGCCAGCAGCTTAGCGTCTTCTCACAATGAGCAGTTCTTC. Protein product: CASSLASSHNEQFF.

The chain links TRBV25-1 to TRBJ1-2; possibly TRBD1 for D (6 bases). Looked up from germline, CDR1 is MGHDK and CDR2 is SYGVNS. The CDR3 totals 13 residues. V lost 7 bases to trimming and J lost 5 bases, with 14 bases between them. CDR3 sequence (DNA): TGTGCCAGCACTGGGCAGGGGCAGTATGGCTACACCTTC. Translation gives CASTGQGQYGYTF.

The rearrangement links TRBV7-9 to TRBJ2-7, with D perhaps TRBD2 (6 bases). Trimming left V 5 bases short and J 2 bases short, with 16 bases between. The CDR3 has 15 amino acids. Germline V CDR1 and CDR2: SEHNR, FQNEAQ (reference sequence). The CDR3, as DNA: TGTGCCAGCAGCCCCGGCGGGGTAGCTACCTACGAGCAGTACTTC. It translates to CASSPGGVATYEQYF. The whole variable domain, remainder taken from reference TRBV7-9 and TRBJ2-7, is DTGVSQNPRHKITKRGQNVTFRCDPISEHNRLYWYRQTLGQGPEFLTYFQNEAQLEKSRLLSDRFSAERPKGSFSTLEIQRTEQGDSAMYLCASSPGGVATYEQYFGPGTRLTVT.

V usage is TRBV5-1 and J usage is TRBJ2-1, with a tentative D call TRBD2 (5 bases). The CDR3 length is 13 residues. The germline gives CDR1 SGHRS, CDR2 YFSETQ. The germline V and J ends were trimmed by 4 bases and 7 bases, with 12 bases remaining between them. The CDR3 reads CASSLRTYNEQFF. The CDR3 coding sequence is TGCGCCAGCAGCCTAAGGACTTATAATGAGCAGTTCTTC.